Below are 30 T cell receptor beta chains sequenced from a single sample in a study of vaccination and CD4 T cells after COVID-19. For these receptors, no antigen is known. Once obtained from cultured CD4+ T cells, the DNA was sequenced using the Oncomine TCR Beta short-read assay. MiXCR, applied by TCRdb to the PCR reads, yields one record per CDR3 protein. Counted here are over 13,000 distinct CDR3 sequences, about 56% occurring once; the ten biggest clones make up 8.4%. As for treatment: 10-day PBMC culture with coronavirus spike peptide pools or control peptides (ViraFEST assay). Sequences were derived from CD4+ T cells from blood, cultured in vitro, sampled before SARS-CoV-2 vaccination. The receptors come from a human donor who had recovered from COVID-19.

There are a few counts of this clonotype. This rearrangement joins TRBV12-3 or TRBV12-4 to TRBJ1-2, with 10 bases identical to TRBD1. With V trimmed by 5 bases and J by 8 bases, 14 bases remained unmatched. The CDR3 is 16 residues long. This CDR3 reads CASSHRTGGGAGGYTF. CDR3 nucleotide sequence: TGTGCCAGCAGTCATAGGACAGGGGGGGGAGCAGGAGGCTACACCTTC.

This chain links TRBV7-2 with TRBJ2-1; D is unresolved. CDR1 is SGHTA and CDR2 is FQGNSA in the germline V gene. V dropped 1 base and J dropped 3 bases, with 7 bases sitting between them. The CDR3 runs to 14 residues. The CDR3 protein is CASSLESSYNEQFF. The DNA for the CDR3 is TGTGCCAGCAGCTTAGAGAGTAGCTACAATGAGCAGTTCTTC.

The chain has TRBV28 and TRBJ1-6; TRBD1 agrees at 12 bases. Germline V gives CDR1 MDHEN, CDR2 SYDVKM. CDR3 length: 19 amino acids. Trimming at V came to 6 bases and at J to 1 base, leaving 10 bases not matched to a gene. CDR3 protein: CASSQPRGQGASYNSPLHF. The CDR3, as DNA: TGTGCCAGCAGCCAACCCCGGGGACAGGGGGCTTCCTATAATTCACCCCTCCACTTT.

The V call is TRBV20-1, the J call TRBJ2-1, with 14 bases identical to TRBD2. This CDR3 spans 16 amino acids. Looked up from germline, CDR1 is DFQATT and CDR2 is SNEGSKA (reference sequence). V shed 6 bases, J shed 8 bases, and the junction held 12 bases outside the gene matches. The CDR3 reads CSAGLAGGGDFYEQFF. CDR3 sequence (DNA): TGCAGTGCCGGACTAGCGGGAGGCGGGGATTTCTATGAGCAGTTCTTC.

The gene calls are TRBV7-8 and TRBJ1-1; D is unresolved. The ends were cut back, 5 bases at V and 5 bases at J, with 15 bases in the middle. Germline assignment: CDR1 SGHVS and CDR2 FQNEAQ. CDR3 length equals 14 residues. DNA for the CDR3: TGTGCCAGCAGCCCCGGACTGGCTGAGACTGAAGCTTTCTTT. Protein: CASSPGLAETEAFF.

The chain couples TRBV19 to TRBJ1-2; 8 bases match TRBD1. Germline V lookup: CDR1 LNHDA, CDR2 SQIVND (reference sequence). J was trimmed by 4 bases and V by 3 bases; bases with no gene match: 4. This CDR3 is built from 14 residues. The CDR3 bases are TGTGCCAGTAGTATCACAGGACAGGGCTATGGCTACACCTTC. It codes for CASSITGQGYGYTF. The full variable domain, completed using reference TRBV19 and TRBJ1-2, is DGGITQSPKYLFRKEGQNVTLSCEQNLNHDAMYWYRQDPGQGLRLIYYSQIVNDFQKGDIAEGYSVSREKKESFPLTVTSAQKNPTAFYLCASSITGQGYGYTFGSGTRLTVV.

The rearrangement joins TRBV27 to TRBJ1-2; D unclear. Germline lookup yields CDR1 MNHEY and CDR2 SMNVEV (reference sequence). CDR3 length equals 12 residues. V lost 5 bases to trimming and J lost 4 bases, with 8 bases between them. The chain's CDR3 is CASSGPGYGYTF. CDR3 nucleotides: TGTGCCAGCAGTGGGCCGGGCTATGGCTACACCTTC.

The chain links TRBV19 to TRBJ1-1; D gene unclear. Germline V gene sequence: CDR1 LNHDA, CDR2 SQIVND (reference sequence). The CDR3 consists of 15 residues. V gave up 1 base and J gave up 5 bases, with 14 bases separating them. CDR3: CASSIVADPGTEAFF. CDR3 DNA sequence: TGTGCCAGTAGTATAGTGGCGGATCCGGGGACTGAAGCTTTCTTT. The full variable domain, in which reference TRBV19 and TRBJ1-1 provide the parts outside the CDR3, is DGGITQSPKYLFRKEGQNVTLSCEQNLNHDAMYWYRQDPGQGLRLIYYSQIVNDFQKGDIAEGYSVSREKKESFPLTVTSAQKNPTAFYLCASSIVADPGTEAFFGQGTRLTVV.

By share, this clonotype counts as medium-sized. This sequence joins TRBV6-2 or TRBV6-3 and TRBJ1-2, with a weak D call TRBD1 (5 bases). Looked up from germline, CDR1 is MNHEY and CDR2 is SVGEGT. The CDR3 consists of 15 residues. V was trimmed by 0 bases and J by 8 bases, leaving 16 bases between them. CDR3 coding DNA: TGTGCCAGCAGTTACTCAAGAGGGACGGTCTCAGGCTACACCTTC. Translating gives CASSYSRGTVSGYTF.

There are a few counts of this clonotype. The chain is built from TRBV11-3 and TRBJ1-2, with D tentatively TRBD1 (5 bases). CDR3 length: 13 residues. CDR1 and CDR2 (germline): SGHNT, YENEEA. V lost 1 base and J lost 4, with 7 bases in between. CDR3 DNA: TGTGCCAGCAGCTTAGGGGGGACCTATGGCTACACCTTC. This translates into CASSLGGTYGYTF.

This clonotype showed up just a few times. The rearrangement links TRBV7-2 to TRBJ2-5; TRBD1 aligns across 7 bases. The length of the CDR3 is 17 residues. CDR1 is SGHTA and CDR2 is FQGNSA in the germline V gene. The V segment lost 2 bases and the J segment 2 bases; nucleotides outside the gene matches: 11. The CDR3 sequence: CASSLRVQGYTQETQYF. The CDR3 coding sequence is TGTGCCAGCAGCTTACGGGTACAGGGGTATACGCAAGAGACCCAGTACTTC.

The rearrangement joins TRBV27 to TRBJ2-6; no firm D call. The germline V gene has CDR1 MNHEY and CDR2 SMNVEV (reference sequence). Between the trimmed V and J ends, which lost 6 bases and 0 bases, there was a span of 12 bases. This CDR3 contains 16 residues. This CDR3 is CASSPVQISGANVLTF. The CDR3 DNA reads TGTGCCAGCAGCCCGGTCCAGATCTCTGGGGCCAACGTCCTGACTTTC.

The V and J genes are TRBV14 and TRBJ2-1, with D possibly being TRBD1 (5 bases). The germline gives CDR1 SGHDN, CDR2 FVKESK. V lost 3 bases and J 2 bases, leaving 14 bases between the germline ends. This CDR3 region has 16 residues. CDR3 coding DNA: TGTGCCAGCAGCCAGAATACAGGTCCTCCCTACAATGAGCAGTTCTTC. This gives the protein CASSQNTGPPYNEQFF. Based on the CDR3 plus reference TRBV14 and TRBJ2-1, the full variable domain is EAGVTQFPSHSVIEKGQTVTLRCDPISGHDNLYWYRRVMGKEIKFLLHFVKESKQDESGMPNNRFLAERTGGTYSTLKVQPAELEDSGVYFCASSQNTGPPYNEQFFGPGTRLTVL.

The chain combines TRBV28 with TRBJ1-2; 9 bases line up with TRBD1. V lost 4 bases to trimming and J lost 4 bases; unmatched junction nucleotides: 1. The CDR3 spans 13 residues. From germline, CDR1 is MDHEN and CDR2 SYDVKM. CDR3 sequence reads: CASSSGQGYGYTF. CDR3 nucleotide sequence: TGTGCCAGCAGTTCGGGACAGGGCTATGGCTACACCTTC.

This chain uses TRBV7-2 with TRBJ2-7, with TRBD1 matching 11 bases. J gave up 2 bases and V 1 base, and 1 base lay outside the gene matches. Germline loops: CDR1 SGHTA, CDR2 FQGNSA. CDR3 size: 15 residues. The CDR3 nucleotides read TGTGCCAGCAGCTTAGTGGGACAGGGGGCCTACGAGCAGTACTTC. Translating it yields CASSLVGQGAYEQYF.

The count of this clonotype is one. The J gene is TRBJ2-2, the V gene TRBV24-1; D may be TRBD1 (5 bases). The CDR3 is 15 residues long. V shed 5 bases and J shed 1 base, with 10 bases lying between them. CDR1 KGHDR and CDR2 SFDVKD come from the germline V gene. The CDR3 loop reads CATSGYGQNTGELFF. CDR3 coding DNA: TGTGCCACCAGTGGGTATGGACAGAACACCGGGGAGCTGTTTTTT.

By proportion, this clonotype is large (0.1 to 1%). CDR3: CASSPPGPLPQQYF. The DNA of the CDR3 is TGTGCCAGCAGCCCCCCGGGCCCCCTTCCCCAGCAGTACTTC. The chain has TRBV7-8 and TRBJ2-7; D not certain. V was pared by 5 bases and J by 8 bases, with 19 bases between. In germline, CDR1 is SGHVS, CDR2 FQNEAQ. The CDR3 has 14 residues.

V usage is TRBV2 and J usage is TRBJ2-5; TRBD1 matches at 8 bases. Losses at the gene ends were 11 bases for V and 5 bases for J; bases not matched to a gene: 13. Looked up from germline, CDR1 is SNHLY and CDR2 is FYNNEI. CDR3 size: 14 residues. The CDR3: CAGKTGVGAETQYF. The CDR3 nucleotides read TGTGCCGGGAAGACAGGGGTTGGCGCGGAGACCCAGTACTTC.

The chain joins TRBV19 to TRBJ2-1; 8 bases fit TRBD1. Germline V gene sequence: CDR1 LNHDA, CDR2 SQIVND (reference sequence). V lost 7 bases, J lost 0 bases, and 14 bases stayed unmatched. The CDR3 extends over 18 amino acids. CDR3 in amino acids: CASTPNRGLLGSYNEQFF. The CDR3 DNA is TGTGCCAGTACCCCAAACAGGGGGTTGTTAGGCTCCTACAATGAGCAGTTCTTC. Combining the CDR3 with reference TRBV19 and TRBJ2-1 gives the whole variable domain DGGITQSPKYLFRKEGQNVTLSCEQNLNHDAMYWYRQDPGQGLRLIYYSQIVNDFQKGDIAEGYSVSREKKESFPLTVTSAQKNPTAFYLCASTPNRGLLGSYNEQFFGPGTRLTVL.

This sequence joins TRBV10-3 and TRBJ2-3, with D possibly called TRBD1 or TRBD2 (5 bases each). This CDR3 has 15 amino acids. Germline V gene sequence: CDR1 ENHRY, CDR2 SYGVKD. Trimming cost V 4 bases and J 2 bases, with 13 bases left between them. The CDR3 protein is CAISGVGTLTDTQYF. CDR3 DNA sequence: TGTGCCATCAGTGGCGTAGGGACCCTCACAGATACGCAGTATTTT.

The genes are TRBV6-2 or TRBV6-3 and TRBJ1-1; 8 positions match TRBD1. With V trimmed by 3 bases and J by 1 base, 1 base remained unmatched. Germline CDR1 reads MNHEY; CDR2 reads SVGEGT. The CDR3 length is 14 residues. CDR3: CASSYGQGNTEAFF. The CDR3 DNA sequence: TGTGCCAGCAGTTATGGACAGGGGAACACTGAAGCTTTCTTT.

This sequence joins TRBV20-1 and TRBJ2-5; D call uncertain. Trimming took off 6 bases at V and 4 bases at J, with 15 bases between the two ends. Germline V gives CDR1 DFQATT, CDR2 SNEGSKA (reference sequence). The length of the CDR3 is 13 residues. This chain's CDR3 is CSAGPLNGETQYF. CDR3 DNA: TGCAGTGCAGGACCCCTAAATGGAGAGACCCAGTACTTC.

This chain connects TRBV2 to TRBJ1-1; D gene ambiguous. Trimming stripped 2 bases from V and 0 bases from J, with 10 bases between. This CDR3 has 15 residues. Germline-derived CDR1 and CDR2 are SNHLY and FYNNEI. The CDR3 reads CASSEKPTLNTEAFF. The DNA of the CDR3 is TGTGCCAGCAGTGAAAAACCGACCCTGAACACTGAAGCTTTCTTT.

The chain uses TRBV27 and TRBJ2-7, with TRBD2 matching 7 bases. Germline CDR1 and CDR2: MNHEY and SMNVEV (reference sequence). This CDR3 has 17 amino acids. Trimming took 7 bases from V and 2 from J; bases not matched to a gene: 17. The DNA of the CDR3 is TGTGCCAGCACACCCTGGGGGGAGGGACGGGGGACCTACGAGCAGTACTTC. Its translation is CASTPWGEGRGTYEQYF.

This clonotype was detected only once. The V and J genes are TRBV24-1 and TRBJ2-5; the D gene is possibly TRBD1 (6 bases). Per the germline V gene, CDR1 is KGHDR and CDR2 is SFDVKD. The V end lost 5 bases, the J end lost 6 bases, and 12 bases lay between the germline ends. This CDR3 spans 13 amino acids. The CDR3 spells CATSVGTRKTQYF. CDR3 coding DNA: TGTGCCACCAGTGTCGGGACAAGGAAGACCCAGTACTTC.

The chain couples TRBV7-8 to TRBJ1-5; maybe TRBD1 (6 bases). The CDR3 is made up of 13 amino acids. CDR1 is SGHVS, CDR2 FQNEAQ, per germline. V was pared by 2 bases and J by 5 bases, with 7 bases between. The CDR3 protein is CASSLSGDQPQHF. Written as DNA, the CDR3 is TGTGCCAGCAGCTTATCAGGGGATCAGCCCCAGCATTTT.

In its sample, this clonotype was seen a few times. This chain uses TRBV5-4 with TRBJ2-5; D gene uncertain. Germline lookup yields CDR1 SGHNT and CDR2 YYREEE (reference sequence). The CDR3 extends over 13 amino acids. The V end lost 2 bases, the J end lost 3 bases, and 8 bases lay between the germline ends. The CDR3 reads CASSFVQKETQYF. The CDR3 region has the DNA TGTGCCAGCAGCTTCGTCCAGAAAGAGACCCAGTACTTC.

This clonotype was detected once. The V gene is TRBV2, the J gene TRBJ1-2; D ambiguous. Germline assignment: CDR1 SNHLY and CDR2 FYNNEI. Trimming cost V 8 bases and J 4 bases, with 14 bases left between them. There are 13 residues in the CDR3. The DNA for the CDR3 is TGTGCCAGCCTCCCGTGGGAAATCTATGGCTACACCTTC. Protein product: CASLPWEIYGYTF.

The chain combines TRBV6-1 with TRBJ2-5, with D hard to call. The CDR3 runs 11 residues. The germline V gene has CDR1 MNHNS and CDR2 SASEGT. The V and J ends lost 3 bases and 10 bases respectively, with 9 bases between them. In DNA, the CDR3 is TGTGCCAGCAGTGACAGTAGGAGCCAGTACTTC. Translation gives CASSDSRSQYF.

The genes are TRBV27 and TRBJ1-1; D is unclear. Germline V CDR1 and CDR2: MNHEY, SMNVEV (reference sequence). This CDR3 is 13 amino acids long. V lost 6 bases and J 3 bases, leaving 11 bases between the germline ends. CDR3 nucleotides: TGTGCCAGCAGCTACACGTGGGACACTGAAGCTTTCTTT. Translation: CASSYTWDTEAFF.